This T cell receptor (beta chain) was sequenced during a study of blood T cell repertoires in COVID-19. The germline V and J ends were trimmed by 1 base and 4 bases, with 9 bases remaining between them. The CDR3 runs 14 residues. Germline-derived CDR1 and CDR2 are SGHRS and YFSETQ. Per the study methods: Counts of nucleated cells, estimated from reference gene primer amplification, were obtained. TCRdb's copy holds only in-frame clones and misses some; the assay was immunoSEQ multiplex PCR. Clone size and the V and J calls come from that table; the DNA yielded D and trimming. The profile shows under 250,000 clones, 70% to 90% of them singletons.

Sequences were obtained from peripheral blood. V is TRBV5-1 and J is TRBJ1-3; no firm D call. This clonotype was sampled from a woman aged 70-85 years with active or convalescent COVID-19. The CDR3 DNA sequence: TGCGCCAGCAGCTTGTGGGCGTCAGGAAACACCATATATTTT. Translating it yields CASSLWASGNTIYF.